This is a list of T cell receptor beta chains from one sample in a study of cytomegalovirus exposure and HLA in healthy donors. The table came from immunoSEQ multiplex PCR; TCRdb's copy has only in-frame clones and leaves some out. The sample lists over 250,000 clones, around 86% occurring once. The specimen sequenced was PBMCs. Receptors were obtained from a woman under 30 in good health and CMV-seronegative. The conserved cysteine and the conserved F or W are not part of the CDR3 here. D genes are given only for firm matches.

ASSGTPVGSSYNEQF TRBV5-4 -
ASRDRGSGSYEQY TRBV25-1 TRBD1
ASSLAGGTDTQY TRBV7-6 TRBD2
ASNLAGAVTDTQY TRBV9 TRBD2
ASSYPAEGLIQYGYT TRBV28 -
ASSQGLGGNEQF TRBV6-4 TRBD2
ASSPGTGGYGYT TRBV18 TRBD1
ASRRQGADGELF TRBV28 TRBD1
ASSGASEMNEQF TRBV25-1 -
SVHPGQGEWNTEAF TRBV29-1 TRBD1
ACREGGRRYGYT TRBV30 -
SVYSSGRGQETQY TRBV29-1 TRBD2
ASRGDRGMNYGYT TRBV27 TRBD1
AWRTPGWLWYEQY TRBV30 -
ASSNEGTENYQHLSSYNEQF TRBV19 TRBD1
ALGTGPGEQY TRBV10-3 TRBD1
ASSPTAQETQY TRBV5-1 -
ASRLIATGMNTEAF TRBV27 -
ASSPWASGEMNTEAF TRBV18 -
ASSPGDKVYEQY TRBV5-4 -
SFRQGAFTGELF TRBV29-1 TRBD1
ASSLGMGRL TRBV28 -
AISESSGSNYGYT TRBV10-3 -
ASSPSGQGGYT TRBV10-1 TRBD1
ASSLSIRGDSTGELF TRBV27 -
ASSVEGLAGPYEQY TRBV11-2 TRBD2
ASSTPGGRETQY TRBV5-4 TRBD2
ASSSLSSTDTQY TRBV5-4 -
ASSLMSRGNEQF TRBV7-3 -
ASSLGGGYNEQF TRBV7-2 TRBD2
ASSYGQGNQPQH TRBV5-6 TRBD1
ASSMRANTDTQY TRBV19 -
ASIPGGDVWEKLF TRBV28 -
ASSRTGPNTGELF TRBV28 TRBD1
AISPGQGSTEAF TRBV10-3 TRBD1
ASSLAVDSIQETQY TRBV7-6 -
ASSGETNTEAF TRBV2 -
AIGTGIYSYNEQF TRBV27 TRBD1
ASSAIRQGGYGYT TRBV9 TRBD1
ASSRPRGASGGSDTDTQY TRBV4-3 TRBD2
ASSDSKGDYNEQF TRBV6-4 -
ASSLALDTGELF TRBV11-2 -
AWSAGTGYYQPQH TRBV30 TRBD1
ASSSPGQGVGTQY TRBV28 TRBD1
AWTGGTAYYEQY TRBV30 -
ASSQEGTVNTGELF TRBV4-2 TRBD1
ASRPGQEYEQY TRBV5-1 TRBD1
AISPDRGDEKLF TRBV10-3 TRBD1
ASSVGTGGNSPLH TRBV6-4 TRBD1
ASSQRTVGAGKLF TRBV6-5 -
ASSLKGLAAPWEQY TRBV7-8 TRBD2
ASSLTDRVSYNEQF TRBV5-8 TRBD1
ASSIGPYYGYT TRBV19 -
ASSLIRALAYNEQF TRBV5-1 -
ASSPPSGREQF TRBV18 -
ASSEFSGRTDEQF TRBV6-1 TRBD2
ASSDGQGAADTQY TRBV7-9 TRBD1